This note documents a single T cell receptor beta chain sequence. Its antigen is currently unknown. The data originate from a study of T cell responses to AZD1222 COVID-19 vaccine. Study information: Analysis merged second doses at about 4 or about 12 weeks.

Findings and limits, study-wide: Among those given AZD1222, only five or six were seropositive at baseline. Nearly half of spike-specific TCRs reportedly target unmutated variant regions. The repertoires were collected only after the peak T cell response.

Repertoires were generated with immunoSEQ multiplex PCR, while TCRdb's copy carries only in-frame clones and drops some. The table shows 150,000 or so clones, with around 90% occurring only once. In germline, CDR1 is KGHSH, CDR2 LQKENI. Trimming took off 3 bases at V and 3 bases at J, with 15 bases between the two ends. CDR3 size: 16 residues. The source of this sequence is an adult in good health. Specimen: peripheral blood, collected on day 0 of AZD1222 vaccination. This chain links TRBV18 with TRBJ1-5; D is perhaps TRBD1 (6 bases). CDR3 in amino acids: CASSPNPTGNNQPQHF. As DNA, the CDR3 is TGTGCCAGCTCACCGAACCCGACAGGTAACAATCAGCCCCAGCATTTT. The full variable domain, with the rest looked up from reference TRBV18 and TRBJ1-5, is NAGVMQNPRHLVRRRGQEARLRCSPMKGHSHVYWYRQLPEEGLKFMVYLQKENIIDESGMPKERFSAEFPKEGPSILRIQQVVRGDSAAYFCASSPNPTGNNQPQHFGDGTRLSIL.